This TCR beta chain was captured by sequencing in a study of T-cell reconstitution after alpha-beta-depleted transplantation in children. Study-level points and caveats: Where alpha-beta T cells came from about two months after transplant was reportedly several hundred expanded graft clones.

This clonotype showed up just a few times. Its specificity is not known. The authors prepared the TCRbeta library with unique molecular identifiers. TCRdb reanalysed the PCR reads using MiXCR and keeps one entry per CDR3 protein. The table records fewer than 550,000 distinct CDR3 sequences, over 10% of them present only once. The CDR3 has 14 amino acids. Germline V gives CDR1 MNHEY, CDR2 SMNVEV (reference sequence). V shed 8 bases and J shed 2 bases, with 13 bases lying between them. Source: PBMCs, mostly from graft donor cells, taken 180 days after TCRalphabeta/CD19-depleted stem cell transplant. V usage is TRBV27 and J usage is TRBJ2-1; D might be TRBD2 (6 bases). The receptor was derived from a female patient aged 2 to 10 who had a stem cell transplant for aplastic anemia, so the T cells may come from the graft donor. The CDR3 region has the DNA TGTGCCAGCTGGAGCGGGCGGGCCTACAATGAGCAGTTCTTC. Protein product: CASWSGRAYNEQFF.